This is a list of T cell receptor beta chains from one sample in a study of blood T cell repertoires in COVID-19. Assay used: immunoSEQ multiplex PCR; TCRdb lists only in-frame clones, some missing. There are approximately 70,000 clones in the sample; roughly 84% occur only once, and roughly 10% lies in the top ten. Sequencing was carried out using peripheral blood. The source is a woman in her forties or fifties with acute or convalescent COVID-19. The CDR3 runs from the conserved cysteine through the conserved F or W. D genes are given only for firm matches. Some rows mark clone size as missing; the rest say once, few, many or name a class of expanded clone.

size	D	V	J	CDR3	DNA
-	TRBD2	TRBV7-2	TRBJ2-7	CASSLVATGLAGNEQYF	TGTGCCAGCAGCTTAGTTGCGACGGGACTAGCGGGAAACGAGCAGTACTTC
-	TRBD1	TRBV2	TRBJ2-2	CASRRNDRGSTGELFF	TGTGCCAGCAGACGGAACGACAGGGGAAGTACCGGGGAGCTGTTTTTT
-	-	TRBV3-1/TRBV3-2	TRBJ2-7	CASSQGGLGYEQYF	TGTGCCAGCAGCCAAGGGGGGCTGGGCTACGAGCAGTACTTC
-	-	TRBV7-9	TRBJ2-7	CASSSVGMTRSEQYF	TGTGCCAGCAGCTCAGTGGGAATGACTAGGAGCGAGCAGTACTTC
-	TRBD1	TRBV19	TRBJ2-7	CASSNQGAPREQYF	TGTGCCAGTAGTAATCAGGGGGCCCCTCGCGAGCAGTACTTC
-	-	TRBV15	TRBJ1-5	CATSRDSGGAAETNQPQHF	TGTGCCACCAGCAGAGATTCCGGCGGGGCCGCAGAAACAAATCAGCCCCAGCATTTT
-	-	TRBV29-1	TRBJ2-3	CSVEGGSMDTQYF	TGCAGCGTTGAAGGGGGCAGTATGGATACGCAGTATTTT
-	-	TRBV4-3	TRBJ2-2	CASSQQVPGELFF	TGCGCCAGCAGCCAGCAGGTTCCCGGGGAGCTGTTTTTT
few	-	TRBV28	TRBJ1-1	CASRQTGINTEAFF	TGTGCCAGCAGACAGACCGGGATCAACACTGAAGCTTTCTTT
-	TRBD1	TRBV7-3	TRBJ2-3	CASSSTTGGTDTQYF	TGTGCCAGCAGCTCGACGACAGGGGGCACAGATACGCAGTATTTT
-	TRBD1	TRBV3-1/TRBV3-2	TRBJ1-1	CASSQWTGGETEAFF	TGTGCCAGCAGCCAATGGACAGGAGGGGAGACTGAAGCTTTCTTT
-	TRBD1	TRBV2	TRBJ1-1	CASSEGRGLMNTEAFF	TGTGCCAGCAGTGAAGGGAGGGGGCTAATGAACACTGAAGCTTTCTTT
-	TRBD2	TRBV4-3	TRBJ2-3	CASSQGTSGREYF	TGCGCCAGCAGCCAAGGGACTAGCGGGAGAGAGTATTTT
-	TRBD1	TRBV7-9	TRBJ1-2	CASSLARDRDDGYTF	TGTGCCAGCAGCTTAGCGAGGGACAGGGACGACGGCTACACCTTC
once	-	TRBV10-3	TRBJ2-2	CAISEYSGSSRLRPNTGELFF	TGTGCCATCAGTGAGTACTCTGGTTCTAGCCGTCTCCGGCCGAACACCGGGGAGCTGTTTTTT
-	TRBD1	TRBV6-6	TRBJ1-2	CASSYPGQGDYGYTF	TGTGCCAGCAGTTACCCGGGACAGGGGGACTATGGCTACACCTTC
few	TRBD2	TRBV5-1	TRBJ2-1	CASSRTQTSGSSYNEQFF	TGCGCCAGCAGCCGCACCCAGACTAGCGGGAGTTCCTACAATGAGCAGTTCTTC
once	-	TRBV28	TRBJ2-7	CASSSSLRDPPNSGPYEQYF	TGTGCCAGCAGTTCCTCGTTACGGGACCCACCCAATAGCGGTCCCTACGAGCAGTACTTC
-	TRBD2	TRBV6-6	TRBJ2-2	CASSRGLAGANTGELFF	TGTGCCAGCAGTCGCGGACTAGCGGGAGCGAACACCGGGGAGCTGTTTTTT
-	-	TRBV27	TRBJ2-2	CASSLRTANTGELFF	TGTGCCAGCAGTTTGCGAACCGCGAACACCGGGGAGCTGTTTTTT
-	-	TRBV5-1	TRBJ2-1	CASSLGGATRAQSGEQFF	TGCGCCAGCAGCTTGGGGGGTGCGACGAGGGCACAATCGGGTGAGCAGTTCTTC
-	-	TRBV10-3	TRBJ2-1	CASRGAGLSYNEQFF	TGTGCCTCCCGGGGAGCGGGTTTATCCTACAATGAGCAGTTCTTC
-	TRBD1	TRBV5-1	TRBJ2-3	CASSSGQAADTQYF	TGCGCCAGCAGCTCCGGACAGGCGGCAGATACGCAGTATTTT
once	-	TRBV3-1/TRBV3-2	TRBJ2-5	CASSQEVADLQETQYF	TGTGCCAGCAGCCAAGAGGTAGCGGACCTACAAGAGACCCAGTACTTC
-	-	TRBV21-1	TRBJ1-2	CATKRRGRRDYGYTF	TGTGCCACCAAGAGGAGGGGGCGGAGGGACTATGGCTACACCTTC
-	TRBD1	TRBV7-8	TRBJ1-1	CASSPQSTGIDTEAFF	TGTGCCAGCAGCCCACAATCGACAGGGATAGACACTGAAGCTTTCTTT
-	TRBD2	TRBV3-1/TRBV3-2	TRBJ2-7	CASSLWTSGGGEQYF	TGTGCCAGCAGCCTCTGGACTAGCGGGGGTGGCGAGCAGTACTTC
-	-	TRBV9	TRBJ2-2	CASSPYLGANTGELFF	TGTGCCAGCAGCCCTTACCTGGGGGCTAACACCGGGGAGCTGTTTTTT
-	TRBD1	TRBV2	TRBJ1-1	CASSVTGVEAFF	TGTGCCAGCAGTGTGACAGGGGTTGAAGCTTTCTTT
-	-	TRBV2	TRBJ1-6	CASSVGPNSPLHF	TGTGCCAGCAGTGTGGGGCCTAATTCACCCCTCCACTTT
-	-	TRBV28	TRBJ2-1	CASSPFGPRAHEQFF	TGTGCCAGCAGCCCTTTCGGGCCCAGGGCCCATGAGCAGTTCTTC
-	-	TRBV7-2	TRBJ2-1	CASSFRGNEQFF	TGTGCCAGCAGCTTTAGGGGCAATGAGCAGTTCTTC
once	TRBD1	TRBV2	TRBJ1-1	CASSDFQGANTEAFF	TGTGCCAGCAGTGATTTCCAGGGGGCGAACACTGAAGCTTTCTTT
-	-	TRBV4-3	TRBJ2-7	CASSQEAGSYEQYF	TGCGCCAGCAGCCAAGAGGCGGGGAGCTACGAGCAGTACTTC
-	TRBD2	TRBV2	TRBJ2-5	CASSLRTSGRGETQYF	TGTGCCAGCAGTCTCCGGACTAGCGGGAGGGGGGAGACCCAGTACTTC
-	TRBD1	TRBV28	TRBJ1-2	CASRLGQGRRYTF	TGTGCCAGCAGACTGGGACAGGGCAGACGCTACACCTTC
-	TRBD2	TRBV4-2	TRBJ2-2	CASSRRTSLNTGELFF	TGTGCCAGCAGCCGAAGGACTAGCCTAAACACCGGGGAGCTGTTTTTT
-	-	TRBV12-3/TRBV12-4	TRBJ1-2	CASSPSQGAGYTF	TGTGCCAGCAGCCCGTCTCAGGGTGCTGGCTACACCTTC
-	-	TRBV5-6	TRBJ1-2	CASRNKFYGYTF	TGTGCCAGCAGGAACAAATTCTATGGCTACACCTTC
-	-	TRBV5-4	TRBJ1-1	CASGPGGHSTEAFF	TGTGCCAGCGGCCCCGGGGGGCATAGCACTGAAGCTTTCTTT
-	TRBD2	TRBV25-1	TRBJ2-5	CASSEATSGQETQYF	TGTGCCAGCAGTGAAGCGACTAGCGGACAAGAGACCCAGTACTTC
few	TRBD1	TRBV7-9	TRBJ1-2	CASSLRSGGVVYGYTF	TGTGCCAGCAGCTTACGGTCAGGGGGCGTAGTCTATGGCTACACCTTC
-	TRBD1	TRBV18	TRBJ1-4	CASSRQGSNEKLFF	TGTGCCAGCTCGAGACAGGGTTCTAATGAAAAACTGTTTTTT
-	-	TRBV27	TRBJ1-2	CASSLQGRDYGYTF	TGTGCCAGCAGTTTACAGGGGCGAGACTATGGCTACACCTTC
-	-	TRBV5-6	TRBJ2-7	CASSLDPPGGVSYEQYF	TGTGCCAGCAGCTTGGACCCCCCCGGAGGGGTTTCCTACGAGCAGTACTTC
-	-	TRBV19	TRBJ1-5	CASSIGSGSQPQHF	TGTGCCAGTAGTATCGGATCGGGGAGTCAGCCCCAGCATTTT
once	-	TRBV19	TRBJ1-1	CASTLEGMNTEAFF	TGTGCCAGTACCCTGGAGGGAATGAACACTGAAGCTTTCTTT
-	-	TRBV27	TRBJ2-2	CASSLSRALSGTGELFF	TGTGCCAGCAGTTTATCGCGGGCTTTGAGTGGCACCGGGGAGCTGTTTTTT